These 15 T cell receptor beta chains share one sample of origin, sequenced in a study of T cell changes during pregnancy in multiple sclerosis. Only in-frame clones appear in the TCRdb table, and some are missing; sequencing was by immunoSEQ multiplex PCR. This sample yields 40,000 to 50,000 clones, of which roughly nine tenths are seen a single time; more than 0.55% belongs to the top ten. The source material was CD4+ T cells from peripheral blood mononuclear cells, sampled in the first trimester of pregnancy. The receptors stem from a female donor with multiple sclerosis, enrolled in a pregnancy study.

This clone was found a few times. The genes are TRBV7-2 and TRBJ2-3; 9 bases align to TRBD2. Trimming cost V 2 bases and J 2 bases; bases outside gene matches: 2. CDR3 length equals 15 residues. Looked up from germline, CDR1 is SGHTA and CDR2 is FQGNSA. The CDR3 nucleotides are TGTGCCAGCAGCTTAACGGGACTAGCCACAGATACGCAGTATTTT. Translation gives CASSLTGLATDTQYF. Full variable domain (missing parts from reference TRBV7-2 and TRBJ2-3): GAGVSQSPSNKVTEKGKDVELRCDPISGHTALYWYRQSLGQGLEFLIYFQGNSAPDKSGLPSDRFSAERTGGSVSTLTIQRTQQEDSAVYLCASSLTGLATDTQYFGPGTRLTVL.

V and J are TRBV30 and TRBJ1-5; 7 nucleotides match TRBD1. Trimming at V came to 4 bases and at J to 5 bases, leaving 20 bases not matched to a gene. CDR3 size: 18 residues. The germline gives CDR1 GTSNPN, CDR2 SVGIG (reference sequence). The DNA of the CDR3 is TGTGCCTGGACCCAGAAAGACAGCAGGACAGGAGGGCATCAGCCCCAGCATTTT. Translating it yields CAWTQKDSRTGGHQPQHF.

V is TRBV19 and J is TRBJ1-1; 8 bases are a match to TRBD1. V gave up 9 bases and J gave up 3 bases; unmatched junction bases: 6. The germline gives CDR1 LNHDA, CDR2 SQIVND (reference sequence). This CDR3 region has 13 residues. The CDR3 DNA reads as TGTGCCAGCACCTGGGACAGGTACACTGAAGCTTTCTTT. It yields the protein CASTWDRYTEAFF.

This chain joins TRBV10-3 and TRBJ2-1; 7 bases line up with TRBD2. This CDR3 is 17 amino acids long. With V trimmed by 6 bases and J by 0 bases, 11 bases remained unmatched. Germline CDR1 is ENHRY and CDR2 is SYGVKD. This CDR3 reads CAIRNSPGGSSYNEQFF. The CDR3 DNA reads TGTGCCATCAGAAACAGCCCGGGGGGAAGCTCCTACAATGAGCAGTTCTTC.

The V gene is TRBV10-3, the J gene TRBJ2-1, with 7 nucleotides matching TRBD2. The CDR3 is 15 residues long. V shed 10 bases, J shed 8 bases, and the junction held 17 bases outside the gene matches. CDR1 and CDR2 (germline): ENHRY, SYGVKD. The CDR3 reads CATGVTSSHVDEQFF. The DNA for the CDR3 is TGTGCCACCGGAGTGACTAGCTCCCATGTGGATGAGCAGTTCTTC.

V is TRBV2 and J is TRBJ1-2; no clear D gene. The CDR3 contains 14 residues. Looked up from germline, CDR1 is SNHLY and CDR2 is FYNNEI. V lost 3 bases to trimming and J lost 6 bases, with 14 bases between them. The CDR3 nucleotides read TGTGCCAGCAGTGACGGGTCACTGCGGGATGGCTACACCTTC. Translation gives CASSDGSLRDGYTF.

The rearrangement links TRBV6-6 to TRBJ1-1, with a tentative D call TRBD1 (5 bases). The ends were cut back, 10 bases at V and 3 bases at J, with 24 bases in the middle. The germline V gene encodes CDR1 MNHNY and CDR2 SVGAGI (reference sequence). The CDR3 extends over 16 amino acids. The CDR3 sequence is CATGGGDLSWDTEAFF. In nucleotides, the CDR3 is TGTGCCACCGGGGGGGGAGACCTTTCTTGGGACACTGAAGCTTTCTTT.

CDR3 protein: CASSQQAGAPTDTQYF. The CDR3, as DNA: TGCGCCAGCAGTCAACAAGCGGGAGCCCCCACAGATACGCAGTATTTT. The chain is built from TRBV5-1 and TRBJ2-3; 8 bases line up with TRBD2. With 5 bases clipped from V and 2 bases from J, the junction kept 10 bases outside the gene matches. The germline gives CDR1 SGHRS, CDR2 YFSETQ. The CDR3 consists of 16 residues. Looking up the rest from reference TRBV5-1 and TRBJ2-3 gives the full variable domain: KAGVTQTPRYLIKTRGQQVTLSCSPISGHRSVSWYQQTPGQGLQFLFEYFSETQRNKGNFPGRFSGRQFSNSRSEMNVSTLELGDSALYLCASSQQAGAPTDTQYFGPGTRLTVL.

The V gene is TRBV19, the J gene TRBJ1-1, with TRBD1 matching 9 bases. With V trimmed by 5 bases and J by 3 bases, 10 bases remained unmatched. This CDR3 contains 16 residues. In germline, CDR1 is LNHDA, CDR2 SQIVND (reference sequence). For the CDR3, the DNA is TGTGCCAGTAGTCCGGGACAGGGCCCCTTCTACACTGAAGCTTTCTTT. Translated: CASSPGQGPFYTEAFF.

CDR3 region: CASSFLAESYNEQFF. The CDR3 DNA sequence: TGTGCCAGCAGCTTTCTAGCGGAATCCTACAATGAGCAGTTCTTC. The chain recombines TRBV9 with TRBJ2-1; 7 bases map to TRBD2. V shed 4 bases, J shed 1 base, and the junction held 5 bases outside the gene matches. Germline CDR1 and CDR2: SGDLS and YYNGEE. The CDR3 length is 15 residues.

The rearrangement joins TRBV25-1 to TRBJ2-5; tentative D call: TRBD1 (6 bases). Trimming removed 1 base from V and 7 bases from J, with 19 bases in between. There are 16 residues in the CDR3. Germline CDR1 and CDR2: MGHDK and SYGVNS. CDR3 nucleotide sequence: TGTGCCAGCAGTGAATCGGGGACACACTACGGCGGGACCCAGTACTTC. Protein sequence: CASSESGTHYGGTQYF.

The V and J genes are TRBV5-1 and TRBJ1-5; D may be TRBD1 (5 bases). Between the trimmed V and J ends, which lost 4 bases and 6 bases, there was a span of 11 bases. Germline CDR1 and CDR2: SGHRS and YFSETQ. CDR3 length equals 13 residues. CDR3 loop: CASSPGGGQPQHF. The CDR3 DNA sequence: TGCGCCAGCAGCCCGGGCGGGGGTCAGCCCCAGCATTTT.

V is TRBV7-3 and J is TRBJ2-3, with D perhaps TRBD1 (5 bases). V dropped 4 bases and J dropped 0 bases, with 11 bases sitting between them. Looked up from germline, CDR1 is SGHTA and CDR2 is FQGTGA. This CDR3 is 15 amino acids long. The CDR3 spells CASSSTDLSTDTQYF. The CDR3 nucleotides read TGTGCCAGCAGCTCGACAGACCTCAGCACAGATACGCAGTATTTT.

J is TRBJ1-2 and V is TRBV11-3, with 9 bases matching TRBD1. V trimming: 8 bases; J trimming: 0 bases; junction bases outside the gene matches: 7. The germline gives CDR1 SGHNT, CDR2 YENEEA. The CDR3 is made up of 15 amino acids. CDR3 DNA: TGTGCCAGCGGGAAAGGGGACAGGGCTAACTATGGCTACACCTTC. Its protein product is CASGKGDRANYGYTF. The whole variable domain, remainder taken from reference TRBV11-3 and TRBJ1-2, is EAGVVQSPRYKIIEKKQPVAFWCNPISGHNTLYWYLQNLGQGPELLIRYENEEAVDDSQLPKDRFSAERLKGVDSTLKIQPAELGDSAVYLCASGKGDRANYGYTFGSGTRLTVV.

The V gene is TRBV19, the J gene TRBJ1-1; 10 bases align to TRBD1. V gave up 4 bases and J gave up 3 bases; unmatched junction bases: 5. The CDR3 runs 15 residues. Germline CDR1 reads LNHDA; CDR2 reads SQIVND (reference sequence). The DNA of the CDR3 is TGTGCCAGTAGTAGACAGACAGGGGGCTACACTGAAGCTTTCTTT. Encoded protein: CASSRQTGGYTEAFF.